This T cell receptor (beta chain) stems from a study of response to subunit inactivated influenza vaccine. Overall study results and limits: Every seasonal influenza vaccination brings in few new T cells, the authors suggested.

Points on this clonotype: Antigen specificity is unknown.

V shed 1 base, J shed 10 bases, and the junction held 7 bases outside the gene matches. Germline assignment: CDR1 LGHNA and CDR2 YNFKEQ. The CDR3 covers 15 residues. TCRdb re-analysed the RT-PCR reads in MiXCR, keeping a single row per CDR3 protein. The sample carries a few hundred thousand distinct CDR3 sequences, 14% recorded once. The sequences come from PBMCs from blood, collected approximately 13 days after vaccination. V gene TRBV4-2 combines with J gene TRBJ1-6; 7 bases fit TRBD1. The source of this sequence is a man in his fifties who received an inactivated influenza vaccine. The CDR3 region has the DNA TGTGCCAGCAGCCAAGGACAGGGCCTAAACTCACCCCTCCACTTT. The encoded protein is CASSQGQGLNSPLHF.